The source of this T cell receptor beta chain is a study of blood T cell repertoires in COVID-19. Study-level background: Sources were T cells, B-cell-depleted T cells, or PBMCs; the material itself was cDNA or gDNA.

In the original processing: Reference gene primer amplification gave nucleated cell count estimates. Repertoires were generated with immunoSEQ multiplex PCR, while TCRdb's copy carries only in-frame clones and drops some. V, J and clone size are those of that table, while D and trimming were read from the DNA. The table records 140,000 or so clones, under 85% of them present only once. Germline CDR1 reads ENHRY; CDR2 reads SYGVKD. V was pared by 7 bases and J by 4 bases, with 13 bases between. This CDR3 contains 13 residues. The TCR originated in a woman aged 18-29 years who had been exposed to COVID-19. This chain uses TRBV10-3 with TRBJ1-2; a weak D match, TRBD1 (6 bases). The sample was PBMCs or T cells enriched from blood (not recorded which). This chain's CDR3 is CAITPGQFYGYTF. In DNA form, the CDR3 reads TGTGCCATCACTCCCGGACAGTTCTATGGCTACACCTTC.